These T cell receptor beta chains were read from a single sample in a study of cytomegalovirus exposure and HLA in healthy donors. The assay was immunoSEQ multiplex PCR, and TCRdb's table has in-frame clones only and misses some. The sample shows about 56,000 clones, around nine tenths of them seen only once. Sequences were obtained from PBMCs. Every receptor here comes from a man between 18 and 29 years old in good health and CMV-seronegative. Each CDR3 is given with its conserved first and last residue. A D gene is named only where the DNA matches it firmly. Clone size, where shown, is once, few, many, or a class for clones that have expanded.

>-|-|TRBJ2-7|TRBV4-1
CASSQTEQGRAYEQYF
TGCGCCAGCAGCCAAACAGAACAGGGAAGGGCCTACGAGCAGTACTTC
>-|-|TRBJ1-1|TRBV5-4
CASSSGGSPEAFF
TGTGCCAGCAGCTCGGGGGGGAGTCCTGAAGCTTTCTTT
>-|-|TRBJ1-3|TRBV7-2
CASSLYPGGNTIYF
TGTGCCAGCAGCTTATATCCGGGGGGAAACACCATATATTTT
>-|-|TRBJ2-3|TRBV7-2
CASSLPTSGLDTQYF
TGTGCCAGCAGCTTACCCACCAGCGGCCTGGATACGCAGTATTTT
>few|TRBD2|TRBJ2-5|TRBV19
CASSIEAGDGETQYF
TGTGCCAGTAGTATAGAGGCGGGAGACGGGGAGACCCAGTACTTC
>-|-|TRBJ1-2|TRBV19
CASQEDRTGTGHYGYTF
TGTGCCTCACAAGAGGATAGGACGGGCACAGGACACTATGGCTACACCTTC
>-|TRBD2|TRBJ2-1|TRBV4-3
CASSQGAAGDSLGNEQFF
TGCGCCAGCAGCCAAGGCGCGGCGGGAGACTCTCTAGGAAATGAGCAGTTCTTC
>few|TRBD2|TRBJ2-1|TRBV7-9
CASSTGTSGSNEQFF
TGTGCCAGCAGCACCGGGACTAGCGGGAGCAATGAGCAGTTCTTC
>-|-|TRBJ2-3|TRBV7-2
CASSFIVGGSTDTQYF
TGTGCCAGCAGCTTTATCGTTGGCGGGAGCACAGATACGCAGTATTTT
>-|-|TRBJ2-3|TRBV10-3
CATTRTRSTDTQYF
TGTGCCACCACGAGGACACGCAGCACAGATACGCAGTATTTT